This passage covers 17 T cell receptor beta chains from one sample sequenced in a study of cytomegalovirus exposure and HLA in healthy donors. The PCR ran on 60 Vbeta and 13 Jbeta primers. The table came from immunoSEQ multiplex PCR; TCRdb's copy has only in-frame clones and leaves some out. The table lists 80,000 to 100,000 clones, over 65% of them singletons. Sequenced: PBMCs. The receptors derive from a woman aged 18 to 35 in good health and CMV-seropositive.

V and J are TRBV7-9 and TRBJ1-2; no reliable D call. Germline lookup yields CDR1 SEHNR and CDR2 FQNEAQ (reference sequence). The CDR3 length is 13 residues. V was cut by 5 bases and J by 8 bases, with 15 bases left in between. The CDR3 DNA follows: TGTGCCAGCAGCCCCGTTAATAGCTTCGGCTACACCTTC. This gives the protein CASSPVNSFGYTF.

CDR3 loop: CASSASGEVYNEQFF. The DNA for the CDR3 is TGTGCCAGCAGCGCTAGCGGAGAAGTATACAATGAGCAGTTCTTC. The chain carries TRBV27 and TRBJ2-1; TRBD2 matches at 7 bases. Trimming took 6 bases from V and 4 from J; bases not matched to a gene: 9. Per the germline V gene, CDR1 is MNHEY and CDR2 is SMNVEV (reference sequence). CDR3 size: 15 residues.

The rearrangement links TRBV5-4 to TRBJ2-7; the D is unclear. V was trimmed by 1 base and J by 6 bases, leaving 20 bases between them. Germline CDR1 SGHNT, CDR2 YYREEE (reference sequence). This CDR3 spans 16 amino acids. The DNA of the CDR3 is TGTGCCAGCAGCTTGTCAGGTCTAAGCCAATTTTCCGAGCAGTACTTC. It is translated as CASSLSGLSQFSEQYF.

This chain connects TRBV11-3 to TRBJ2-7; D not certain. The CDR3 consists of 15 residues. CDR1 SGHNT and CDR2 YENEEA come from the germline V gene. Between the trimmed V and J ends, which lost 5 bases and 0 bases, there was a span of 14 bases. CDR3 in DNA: TGTGCCAGCAGCAGCGTAGTTAGGAGCTCCTACGAGCAGTACTTC. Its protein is CASSSVVRSSYEQYF.

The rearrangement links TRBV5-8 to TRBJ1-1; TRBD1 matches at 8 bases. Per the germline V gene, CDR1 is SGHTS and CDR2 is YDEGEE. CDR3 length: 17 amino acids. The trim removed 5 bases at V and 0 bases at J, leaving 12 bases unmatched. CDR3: CASSYYRGTEMNTEAFF. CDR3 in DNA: TGTGCCAGCAGTTACTACAGGGGGACCGAAATGAACACTGAAGCTTTCTTT.

CDR3 coding DNA: TGCAGCGTTCTCTCTCAGGGGGTTAGCTATGGCTACACCTTC. This codes for CSVLSQGVSYGYTF. The chain carries TRBV29-1 and TRBJ1-2; 7 nucleotides match TRBD1. This CDR3 contains 14 residues. Unmatched junction bases numbered 10, after V lost 5 bases and J lost 4 bases. From germline, CDR1 is SQVTM and CDR2 ANQGSEA.

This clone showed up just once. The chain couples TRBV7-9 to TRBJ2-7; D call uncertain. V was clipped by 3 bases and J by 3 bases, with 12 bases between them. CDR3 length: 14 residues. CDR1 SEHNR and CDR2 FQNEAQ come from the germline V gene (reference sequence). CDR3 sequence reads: CASSFADASYEQYF. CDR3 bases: TGTGCCAGCAGCTTCGCAGACGCTAGCTACGAGCAGTACTTC.

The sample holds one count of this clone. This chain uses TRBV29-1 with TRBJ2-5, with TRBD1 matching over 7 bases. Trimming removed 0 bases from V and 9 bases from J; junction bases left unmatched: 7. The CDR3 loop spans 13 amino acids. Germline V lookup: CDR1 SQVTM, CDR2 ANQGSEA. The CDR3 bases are TGCAGCGTTGAAGATGACAGGGCCGCGCCCCAGTACTTC. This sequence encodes CSVEDDRAAPQYF.

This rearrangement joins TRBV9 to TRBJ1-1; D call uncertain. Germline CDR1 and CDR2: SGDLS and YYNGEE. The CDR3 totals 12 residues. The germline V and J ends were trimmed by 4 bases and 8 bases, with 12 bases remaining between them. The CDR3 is CASSPSGEEAFF. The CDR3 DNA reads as TGTGCCAGCAGCCCATCGGGAGAAGAAGCTTTCTTT.

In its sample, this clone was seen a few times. The CDR3 is CSASTTDTQYF. The CDR3 nucleotides read TGCAGTGCCAGTACCACAGATACGCAGTATTTT. V usage is TRBV20-1 and J usage is TRBJ2-3; D remains ambiguous. Trimming pared 6 bases from V and 2 bases from J, leaving 6 bases between. CDR3 length: 11 residues. Germline V gene sequence: CDR1 DFQATT, CDR2 SNEGSKA (reference sequence).

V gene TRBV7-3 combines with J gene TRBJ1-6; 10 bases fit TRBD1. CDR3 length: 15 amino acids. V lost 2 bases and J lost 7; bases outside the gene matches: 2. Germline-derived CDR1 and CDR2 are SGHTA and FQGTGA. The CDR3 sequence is CASSLLGQGNSPLHF. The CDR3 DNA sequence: TGTGCCAGCAGCTTACTGGGACAGGGGAATTCACCCCTCCACTTT. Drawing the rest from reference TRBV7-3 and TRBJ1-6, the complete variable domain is GAGVSQTPSNKVTEKGKYVELRCDPISGHTALYWYRQSLGQGPEFLIYFQGTGAADDSGLPNDRFFAVRPEGSVSTLKIQRTERGDSAVYLCASSLLGQGNSPLHFGNGTRLTVT.

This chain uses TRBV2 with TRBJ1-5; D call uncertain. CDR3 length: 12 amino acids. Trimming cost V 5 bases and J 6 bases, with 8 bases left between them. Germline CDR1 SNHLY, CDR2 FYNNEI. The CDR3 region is CASSIGVQPQHF. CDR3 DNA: TGTGCCAGCAGTATCGGTGTTCAGCCCCAGCATTTT.

This CDR3 is CASSLRSLAGGSYNEQFF. The CDR3 nucleotides are TGTGCCAGCAGCTTAAGATCCCTAGCGGGAGGCTCCTACAATGAGCAGTTCTTC. V is TRBV11-1 and J is TRBJ2-1, with 11 positions matching TRBD2. The CDR3 contains 18 residues. The ends lost 2 bases at V and 0 bases at J; junction bases unmatched: 6. Germline CDR1 is SGHAT and CDR2 is FQDESV (reference sequence).

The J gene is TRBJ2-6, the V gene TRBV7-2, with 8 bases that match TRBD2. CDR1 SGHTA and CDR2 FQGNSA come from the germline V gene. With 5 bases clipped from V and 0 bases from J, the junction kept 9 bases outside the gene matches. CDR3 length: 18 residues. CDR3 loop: CASSQPSGGRSGANVLTF. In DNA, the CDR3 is TGTGCCAGCAGCCAACCGAGCGGGGGCCGCTCTGGGGCCAACGTCCTGACTTTC.

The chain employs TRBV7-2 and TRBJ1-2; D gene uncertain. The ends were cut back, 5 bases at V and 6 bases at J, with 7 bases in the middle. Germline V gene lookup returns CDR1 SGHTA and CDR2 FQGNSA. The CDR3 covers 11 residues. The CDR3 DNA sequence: TGTGCCAGCAGCCCCCGAGATGGCTACACCTTC. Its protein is CASSPRDGYTF.

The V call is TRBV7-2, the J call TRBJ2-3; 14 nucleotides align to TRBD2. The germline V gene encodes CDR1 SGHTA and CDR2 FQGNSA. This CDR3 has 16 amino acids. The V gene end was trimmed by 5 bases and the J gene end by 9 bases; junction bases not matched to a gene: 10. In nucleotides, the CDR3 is TGTGCCAGCAGCAAGGGACTAGCGGGGGACCCCACCACGCAGTATTTT. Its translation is CASSKGLAGDPTTQYF.

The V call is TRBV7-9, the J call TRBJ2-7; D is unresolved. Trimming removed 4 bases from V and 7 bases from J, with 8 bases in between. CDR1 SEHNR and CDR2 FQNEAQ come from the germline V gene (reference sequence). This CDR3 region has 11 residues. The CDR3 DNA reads TGTGCCAGCAGCTCCCGGTGGGAGCAGTACTTC. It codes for CASSSRWEQYF.